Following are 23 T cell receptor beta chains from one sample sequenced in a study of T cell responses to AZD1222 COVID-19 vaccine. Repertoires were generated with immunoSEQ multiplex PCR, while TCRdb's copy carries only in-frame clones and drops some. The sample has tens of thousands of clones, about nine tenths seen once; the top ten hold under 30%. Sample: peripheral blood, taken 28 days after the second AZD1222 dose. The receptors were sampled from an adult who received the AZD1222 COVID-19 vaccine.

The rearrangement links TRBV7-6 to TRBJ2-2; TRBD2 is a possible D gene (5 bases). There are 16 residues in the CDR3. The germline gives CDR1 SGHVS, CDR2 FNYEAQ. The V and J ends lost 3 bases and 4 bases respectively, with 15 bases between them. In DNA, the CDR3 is TGTGCCAGCAGCTTCGATTATCTAGCTACCACCGGGGAGCTGTTTTTT. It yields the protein CASSFDYLATTGELFF.

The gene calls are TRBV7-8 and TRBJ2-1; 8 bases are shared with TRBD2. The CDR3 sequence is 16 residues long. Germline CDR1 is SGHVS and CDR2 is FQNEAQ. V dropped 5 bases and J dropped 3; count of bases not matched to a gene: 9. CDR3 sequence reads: CASSPRFSGIYNEQFF. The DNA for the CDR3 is TGTGCCAGCAGCCCCCGCTTTAGCGGGATCTACAATGAGCAGTTCTTC.

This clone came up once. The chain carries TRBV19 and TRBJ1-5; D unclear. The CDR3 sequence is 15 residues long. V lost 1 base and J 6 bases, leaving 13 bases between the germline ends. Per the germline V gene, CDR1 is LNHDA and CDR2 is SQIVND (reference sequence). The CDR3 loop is CASSIASGETQPQHF. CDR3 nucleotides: TGTGCCAGTAGTATAGCCTCCGGAGAGACTCAGCCCCAGCATTTT.

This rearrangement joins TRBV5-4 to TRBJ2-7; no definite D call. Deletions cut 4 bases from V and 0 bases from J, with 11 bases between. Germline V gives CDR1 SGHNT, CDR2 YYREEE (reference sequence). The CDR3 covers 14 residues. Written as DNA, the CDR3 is TGTGCCAGCAGCCCCGGGCTGAGCTCCTACGAGCAGTACTTC. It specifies CASSPGLSSYEQYF. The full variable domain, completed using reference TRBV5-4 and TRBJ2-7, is ETGVTQSPTHLIKTRGQQVTLRCSSQSGHNTVSWYQQALGQGPQFIFQYYREEENGRGNFPPRFSGLQFPNYSSELNVNALELDDSALYLCASSPGLSSYEQYFGPGTRLTVT.

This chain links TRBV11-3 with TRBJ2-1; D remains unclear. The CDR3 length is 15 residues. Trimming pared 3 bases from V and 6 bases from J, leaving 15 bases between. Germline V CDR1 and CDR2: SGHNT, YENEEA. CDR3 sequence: CASSFSESSGNEQFF. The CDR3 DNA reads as TGTGCCAGCAGCTTCAGCGAATCGTCGGGCAATGAGCAGTTCTTC.

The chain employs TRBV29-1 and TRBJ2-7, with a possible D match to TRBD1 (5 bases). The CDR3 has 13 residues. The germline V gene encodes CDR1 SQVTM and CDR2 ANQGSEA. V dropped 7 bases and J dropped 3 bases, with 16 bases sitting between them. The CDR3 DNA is TGCAGCGCCGTAGGGGTTAGCAACTACGAGCAGTACTTC. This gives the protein CSAVGVSNYEQYF.

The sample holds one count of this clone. CDR3 residues: CASSRTGDTAGELFF. DNA for the CDR3: TGTGCCAGCAGCCGGACAGGGGACACGGCCGGGGAGCTGTTTTTT. This chain links TRBV9 with TRBJ2-2, with 9 positions matching TRBD1. V shed 4 bases, J shed 6 bases, and the junction held 7 bases outside the gene matches. The CDR3 is made up of 15 amino acids. Germline V gene sequence: CDR1 SGDLS, CDR2 YYNGEE.

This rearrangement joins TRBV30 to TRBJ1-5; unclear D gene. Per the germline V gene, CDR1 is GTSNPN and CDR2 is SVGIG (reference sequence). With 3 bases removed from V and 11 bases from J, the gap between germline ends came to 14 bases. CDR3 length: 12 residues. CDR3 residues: CAWSLYEGAQHF. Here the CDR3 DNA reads TGTGCCTGGAGCCTCTACGAGGGTGCCCAGCATTTT.

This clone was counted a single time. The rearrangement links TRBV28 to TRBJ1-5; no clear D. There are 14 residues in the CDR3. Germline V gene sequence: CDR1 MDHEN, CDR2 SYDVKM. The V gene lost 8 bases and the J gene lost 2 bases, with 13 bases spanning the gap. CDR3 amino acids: CASGSGSGNQPQHF. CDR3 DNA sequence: TGTGCCAGCGGATCGGGCAGCGGCAATCAGCCCCAGCATTTT.

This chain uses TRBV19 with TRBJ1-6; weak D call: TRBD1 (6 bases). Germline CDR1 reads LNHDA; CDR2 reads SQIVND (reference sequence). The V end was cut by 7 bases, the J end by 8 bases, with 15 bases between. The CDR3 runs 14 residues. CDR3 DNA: TGTGCCAGTACCTCGGACAGAACAGATTCACCCCTCCACTTT. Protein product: CASTSDRTDSPLHF.

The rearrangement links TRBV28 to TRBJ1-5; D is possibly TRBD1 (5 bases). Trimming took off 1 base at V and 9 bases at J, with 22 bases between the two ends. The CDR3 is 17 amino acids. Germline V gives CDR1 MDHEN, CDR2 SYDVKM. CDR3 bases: TGTGCCAGCAGTTTATCATCGGGACGACGCTCCCAATCGCCCCAGCATTTT. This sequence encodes CASSLSSGRRSQSPQHF.

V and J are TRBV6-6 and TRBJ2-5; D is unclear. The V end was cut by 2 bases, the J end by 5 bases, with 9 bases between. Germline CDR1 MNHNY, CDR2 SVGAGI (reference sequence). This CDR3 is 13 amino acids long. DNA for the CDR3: TGTGCCAGCAGTTACGGGGTATACGAGACCCAGTACTTC. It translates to CASSYGVYETQYF.

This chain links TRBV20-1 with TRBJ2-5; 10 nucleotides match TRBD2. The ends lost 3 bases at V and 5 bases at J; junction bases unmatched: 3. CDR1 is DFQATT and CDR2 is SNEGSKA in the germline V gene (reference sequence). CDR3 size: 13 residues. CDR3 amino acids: CSASLAGEETQYF. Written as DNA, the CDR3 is TGCAGTGCTAGTCTAGCGGGAGAGGAGACCCAGTACTTC.

CDR3 DNA sequence: TGTGCCAGCAGTAAAAACAGGGATTCTGGCTACACCTTC. The encoded protein is CASSKNRDSGYTF. V and J are TRBV2 and TRBJ1-2; TRBD1 might be the D (6 bases). Trimming left V 5 bases short and J 7 bases short, with 14 bases between. CDR1 is SNHLY and CDR2 is FYNNEI in the germline V gene. The CDR3 runs to 13 residues. Variable domain in full (rest from reference TRBV2 and TRBJ1-2): EPEVTQTPSHQVTQMGQEVILRCVPISNHLYFYWYRQILGQKVEFLVSFYNNEISEKSEIFDDQFSVERPDGSNFTLKIRSTKLEDSAMYFCASSKNRDSGYTFGSGTRLTVV.

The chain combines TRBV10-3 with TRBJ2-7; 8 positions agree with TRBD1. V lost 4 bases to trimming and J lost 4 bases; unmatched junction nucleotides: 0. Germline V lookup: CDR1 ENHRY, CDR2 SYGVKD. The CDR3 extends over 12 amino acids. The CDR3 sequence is CAISGDRYEQYF. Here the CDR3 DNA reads TGTGCCATCAGTGGGGACAGGTACGAGCAGTACTTC.

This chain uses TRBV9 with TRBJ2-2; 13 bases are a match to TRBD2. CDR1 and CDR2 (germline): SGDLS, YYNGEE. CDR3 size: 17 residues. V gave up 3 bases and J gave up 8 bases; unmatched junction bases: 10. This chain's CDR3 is CASSARIGTSGKGELFF. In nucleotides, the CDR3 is TGTGCCAGCAGCGCCAGAATAGGGACTAGCGGGAAAGGGGAGCTGTTTTTT.

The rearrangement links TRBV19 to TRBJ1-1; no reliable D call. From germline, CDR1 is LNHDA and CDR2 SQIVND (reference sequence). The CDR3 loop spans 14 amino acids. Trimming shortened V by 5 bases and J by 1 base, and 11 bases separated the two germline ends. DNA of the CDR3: TGTGCCAGTAGTCAACCGGGATGGAACACTGAAGCTTTCTTT. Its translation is CASSQPGWNTEAFF.

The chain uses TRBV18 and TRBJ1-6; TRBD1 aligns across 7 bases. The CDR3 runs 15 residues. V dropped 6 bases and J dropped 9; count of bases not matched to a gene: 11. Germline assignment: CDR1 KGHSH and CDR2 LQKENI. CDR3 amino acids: CASSPREGAASPLHF. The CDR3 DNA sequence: TGTGCCAGCTCCCCGCGTGAGGGGGCAGCTTCACCCCTCCACTTT.

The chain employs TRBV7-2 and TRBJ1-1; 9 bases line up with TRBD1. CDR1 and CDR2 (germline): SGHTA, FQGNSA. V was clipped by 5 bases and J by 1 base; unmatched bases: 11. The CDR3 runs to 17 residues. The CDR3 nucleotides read TGTGCCAGCAGCCCCCGGGTTGGGACAGGGAGGAACACTGAAGCTTTCTTT. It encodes CASSPRVGTGRNTEAFF.

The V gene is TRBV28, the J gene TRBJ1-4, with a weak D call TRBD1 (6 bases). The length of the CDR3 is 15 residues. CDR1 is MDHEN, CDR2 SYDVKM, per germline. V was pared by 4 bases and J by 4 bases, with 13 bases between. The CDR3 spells CASSSPQGFNEKLFF. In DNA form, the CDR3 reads TGTGCCAGCAGTTCTCCTCAGGGGTTTAATGAAAAACTGTTTTTT.

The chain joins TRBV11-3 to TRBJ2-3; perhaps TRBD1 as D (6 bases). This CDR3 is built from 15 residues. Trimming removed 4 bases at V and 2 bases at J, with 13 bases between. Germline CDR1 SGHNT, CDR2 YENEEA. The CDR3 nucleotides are TGTGCCAGCAGCTCTCGGACAGCCAACACAGATACGCAGTATTTT. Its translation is CASSSRTANTDTQYF.

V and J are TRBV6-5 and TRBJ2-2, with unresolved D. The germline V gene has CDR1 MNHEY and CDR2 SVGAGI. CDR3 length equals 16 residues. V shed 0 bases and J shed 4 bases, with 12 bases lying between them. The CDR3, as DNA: TGTGCCAGCAGTTACTCAGTACAGAGTATCACCGGGGAGCTGTTTTTT. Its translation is CASSYSVQSITGELFF.

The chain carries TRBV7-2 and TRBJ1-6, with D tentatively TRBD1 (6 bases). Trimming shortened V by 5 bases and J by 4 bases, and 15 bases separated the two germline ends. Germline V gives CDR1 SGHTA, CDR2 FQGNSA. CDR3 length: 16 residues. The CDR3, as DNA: TGTGCCAGCAGCCAGGGGACTTATCTGTATAATTCACCCCTCCACTTT. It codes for CASSQGTYLYNSPLHF. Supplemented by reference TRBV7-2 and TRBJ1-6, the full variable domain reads GAGVSQSPSNKVTEKGKDVELRCDPISGHTALYWYRQSLGQGLEFLIYFQGNSAPDKSGLPSDRFSAERTGGSVSTLTIQRTQQEDSAVYLCASSQGTYLYNSPLHFGNGTRLTVT.